This TCR beta chain was sequenced for a study of glioma-infiltrating T cells. The CDR3 is made up of 21 amino acids. In germline, CDR1 is MNHNS, CDR2 SASEGT. V was clipped by 5 bases and J by 7 bases, with 39 bases between them. Amplification of TCR alpha and beta CDR3 regions from RNA used iRepertoire nested multiplex PCR. TCRdb reanalysed the multiplex PCR reads using MiXCR and keeps one entry per CDR3 protein. The table shows about 210,000 distinct CDR3 sequences, with around 30% occurring only once. Specimen: glioma tissue, nonneoplastic brain tissue, or PBMCs (not recorded which). The V and J genes are TRBV6-1 and TRBJ2-7; D might be TRBD2 (6 bases). The sequence came from a human donor with low-grade glioma or glioblastoma, undergoing nonglioma brain surgery, or in good health (not recorded which). CDR3 region: CASSLGPGNWAPGTPGGEQYF. The CDR3, as DNA: TGTGCCAGCAGTTTGGGCCCGGGAAATTGGGCACCCGGGACTCCCGGTGGAGAGCAGTACTTC.